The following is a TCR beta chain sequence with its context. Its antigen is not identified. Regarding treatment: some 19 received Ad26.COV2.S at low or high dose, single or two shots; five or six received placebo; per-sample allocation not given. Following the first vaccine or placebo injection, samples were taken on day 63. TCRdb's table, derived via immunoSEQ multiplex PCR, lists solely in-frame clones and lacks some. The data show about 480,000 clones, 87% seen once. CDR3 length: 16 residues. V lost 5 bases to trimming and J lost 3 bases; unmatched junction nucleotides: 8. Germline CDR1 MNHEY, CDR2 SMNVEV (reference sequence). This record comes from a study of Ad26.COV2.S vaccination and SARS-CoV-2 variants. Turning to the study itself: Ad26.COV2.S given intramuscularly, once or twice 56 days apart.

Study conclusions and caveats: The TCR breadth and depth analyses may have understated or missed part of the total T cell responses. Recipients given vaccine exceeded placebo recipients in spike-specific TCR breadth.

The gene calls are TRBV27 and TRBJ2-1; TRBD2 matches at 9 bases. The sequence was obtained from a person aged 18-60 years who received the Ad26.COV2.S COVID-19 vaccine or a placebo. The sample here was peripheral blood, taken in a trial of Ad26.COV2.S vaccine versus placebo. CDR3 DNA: TGTGCCAGCAGTCACTTTTTTAGCGGGAGCTACAATGAGCAGTTCTTC. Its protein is CASSHFFSGSYNEQFF.